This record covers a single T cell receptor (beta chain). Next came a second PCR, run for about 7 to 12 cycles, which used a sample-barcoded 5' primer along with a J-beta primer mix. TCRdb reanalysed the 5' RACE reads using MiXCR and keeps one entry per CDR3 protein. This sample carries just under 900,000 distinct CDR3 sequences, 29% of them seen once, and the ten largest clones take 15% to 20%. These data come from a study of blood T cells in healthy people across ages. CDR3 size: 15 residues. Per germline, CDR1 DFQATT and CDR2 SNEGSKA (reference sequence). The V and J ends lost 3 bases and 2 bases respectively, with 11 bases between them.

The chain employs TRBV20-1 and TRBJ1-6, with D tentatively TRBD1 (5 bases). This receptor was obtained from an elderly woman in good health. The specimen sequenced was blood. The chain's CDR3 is CSASGSGPYNSPLHF. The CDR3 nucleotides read TGCAGTGCTAGTGGATCGGGGCCCTATAATTCACCCCTCCACTTT.